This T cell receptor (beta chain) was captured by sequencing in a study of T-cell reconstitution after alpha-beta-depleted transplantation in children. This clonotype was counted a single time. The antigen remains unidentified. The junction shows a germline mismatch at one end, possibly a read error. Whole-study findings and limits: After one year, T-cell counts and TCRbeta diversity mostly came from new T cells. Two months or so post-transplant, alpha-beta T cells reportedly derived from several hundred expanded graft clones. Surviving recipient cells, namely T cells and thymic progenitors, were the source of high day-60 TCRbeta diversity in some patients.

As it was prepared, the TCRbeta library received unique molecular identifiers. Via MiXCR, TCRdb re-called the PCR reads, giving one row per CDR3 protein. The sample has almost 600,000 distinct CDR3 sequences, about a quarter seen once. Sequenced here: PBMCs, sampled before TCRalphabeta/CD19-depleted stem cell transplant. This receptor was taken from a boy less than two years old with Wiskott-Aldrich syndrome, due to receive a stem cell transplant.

CDR3: CASSLRGAYGDTF. CDR3 nucleotides: TGTGCCAGCAGCTTGCGGGGGGCATATGGCGACACCTTC. The rearrangement links TRBV7-9 to TRBJ1-2, with a weak D call TRBD1 (6 bases). Looked up from germline, CDR1 is SEHNR and CDR2 is FQNEAQ (reference sequence). The CDR3 covers 13 residues.